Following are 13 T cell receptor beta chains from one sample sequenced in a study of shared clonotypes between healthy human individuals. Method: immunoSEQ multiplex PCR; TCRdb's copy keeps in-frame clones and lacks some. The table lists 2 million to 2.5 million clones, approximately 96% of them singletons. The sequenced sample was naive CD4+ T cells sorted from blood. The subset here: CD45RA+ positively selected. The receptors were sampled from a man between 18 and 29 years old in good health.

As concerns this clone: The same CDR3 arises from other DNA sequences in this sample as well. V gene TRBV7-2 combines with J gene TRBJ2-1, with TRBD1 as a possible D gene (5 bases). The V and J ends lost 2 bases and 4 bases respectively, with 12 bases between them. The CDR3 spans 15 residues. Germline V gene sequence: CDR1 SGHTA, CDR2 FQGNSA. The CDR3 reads CASSLSGRAYNEQFF. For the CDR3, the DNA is TGTGCCAGCAGCTTATCTGGCAGGGCTTACAATGAGCAGTTCTTC.

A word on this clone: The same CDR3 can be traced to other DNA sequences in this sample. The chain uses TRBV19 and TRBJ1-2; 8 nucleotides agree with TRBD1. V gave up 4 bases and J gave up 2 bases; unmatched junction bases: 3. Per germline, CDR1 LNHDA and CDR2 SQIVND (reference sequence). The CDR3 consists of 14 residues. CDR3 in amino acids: CASSTGQGNYGYTF. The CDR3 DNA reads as TGTGCCAGTAGTACCGGACAGGGAAACTATGGCTACACCTTC.

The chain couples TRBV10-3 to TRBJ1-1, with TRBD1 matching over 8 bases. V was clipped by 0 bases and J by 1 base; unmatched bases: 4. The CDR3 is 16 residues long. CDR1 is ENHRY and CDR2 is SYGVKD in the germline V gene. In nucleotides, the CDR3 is TGTGCCATCAGTGAGTCTAACAGGGGGGCGAACACTGAAGCTTTCTTT. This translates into CAISESNRGANTEAFF.

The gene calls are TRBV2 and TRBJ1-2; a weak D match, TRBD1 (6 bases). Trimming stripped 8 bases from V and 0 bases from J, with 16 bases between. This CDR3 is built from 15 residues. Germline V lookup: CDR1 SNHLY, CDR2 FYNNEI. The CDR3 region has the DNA TGTGCCAGCGGTTTGGAACAGGGATCTAACTATGGCTACACCTTC. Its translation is CASGLEQGSNYGYTF.

CDR3 protein: CAISPGTGFDYEQYF. CDR3 nucleotide sequence: TGTGCCATCAGTCCCGGGACAGGTTTCGACTACGAGCAGTACTTC. The V and J genes are TRBV10-3 and TRBJ2-7, with 8 bases matching TRBD1. The CDR3 covers 15 residues. The trim removed 5 bases at V and 3 bases at J, leaving 9 bases unmatched. The germline CDR1 and CDR2 sequences are ENHRY and SYGVKD.

The CDR3 bases are TGTGCCAGCAGTGAAACGGACTTTGGGGGGGTCTCCTACGAGCAGTACTTC. The encoded protein is CASSETDFGGVSYEQYF. The chain links TRBV6-1 to TRBJ2-7, with 7 positions matching TRBD2. V was pared by 2 bases and J by 0 bases, with 10 bases of the junction left unmatched. The CDR3 loop spans 17 amino acids. CDR1 and CDR2 from the germline V gene are MNHNS and SASEGT.

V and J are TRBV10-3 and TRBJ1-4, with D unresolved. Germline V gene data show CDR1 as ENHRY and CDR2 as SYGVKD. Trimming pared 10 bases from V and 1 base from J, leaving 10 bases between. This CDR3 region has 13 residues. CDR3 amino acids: CASSRETNEKLFF. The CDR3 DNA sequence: TGTGCCAGCTCCCGAGAAACTAATGAAAAACTGTTTTTT.

This CDR3 reads CASSPDNYEQYF. The CDR3 DNA sequence: TGTGCCAGCAGCCCGGACAACTACGAGCAGTACTTC. The chain combines TRBV5-4 with TRBJ2-7, with D perhaps TRBD1 (5 bases). The CDR3 consists of 12 residues. Germline CDR1 is SGHNT and CDR2 is YYREEE (reference sequence). Trimming shortened V by 4 bases and J by 3 bases, and 8 bases separated the two germline ends.

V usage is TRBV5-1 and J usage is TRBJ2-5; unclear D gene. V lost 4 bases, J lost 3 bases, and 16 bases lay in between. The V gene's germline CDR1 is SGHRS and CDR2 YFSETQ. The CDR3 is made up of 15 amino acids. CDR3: CASSPMPGLEETQYF. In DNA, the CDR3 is TGCGCCAGCAGCCCCATGCCAGGTCTGGAAGAGACCCAGTACTTC. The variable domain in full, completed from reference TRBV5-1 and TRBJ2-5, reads KAGVTQTPRYLIKTRGQQVTLSCSPISGHRSVSWYQQTPGQGLQFLFEYFSETQRNKGNFPGRFSGRQFSNSRSEMNVSTLELGDSALYLCASSPMPGLEETQYFGPGTRLLVL.

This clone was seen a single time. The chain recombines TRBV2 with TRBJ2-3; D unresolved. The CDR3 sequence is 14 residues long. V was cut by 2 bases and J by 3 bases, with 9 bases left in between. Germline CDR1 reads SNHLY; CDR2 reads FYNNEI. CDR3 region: CASSEMRITDTQYF. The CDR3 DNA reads TGTGCCAGCAGTGAAATGCGCATAACAGATACGCAGTATTTT.

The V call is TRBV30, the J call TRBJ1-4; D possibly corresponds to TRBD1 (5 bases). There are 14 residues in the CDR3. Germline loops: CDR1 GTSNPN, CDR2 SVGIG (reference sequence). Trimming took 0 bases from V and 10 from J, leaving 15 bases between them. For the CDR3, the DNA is TGTGCCTGGAGTGTACGGCAGGGCGACGGAAAACTGTTTTTT. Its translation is CAWSVRQGDGKLFF.

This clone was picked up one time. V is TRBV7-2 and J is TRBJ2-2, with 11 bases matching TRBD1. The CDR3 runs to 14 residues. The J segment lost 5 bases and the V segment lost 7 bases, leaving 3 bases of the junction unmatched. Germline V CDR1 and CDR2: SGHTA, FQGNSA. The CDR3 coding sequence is TGTGCCAGCATCAGGGACAGGGGGACCGGGGAGCTGTTTTTT. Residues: CASIRDRGTGELFF. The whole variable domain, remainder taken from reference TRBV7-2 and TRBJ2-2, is GAGVSQSPSNKVTEKGKDVELRCDPISGHTALYWYRQSLGQGLEFLIYFQGNSAPDKSGLPSDRFSAERTGGSVSTLTIQRTQQEDSAVYLCASIRDRGTGELFFGEGSRLTVL.

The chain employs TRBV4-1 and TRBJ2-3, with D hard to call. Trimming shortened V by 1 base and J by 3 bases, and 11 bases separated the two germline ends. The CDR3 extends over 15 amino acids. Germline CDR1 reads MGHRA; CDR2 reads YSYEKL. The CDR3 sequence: CASSQGRRGTDTQYF. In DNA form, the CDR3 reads TGCGCCAGCAGCCAAGGTCGCCGAGGAACAGATACGCAGTATTTT.